This T cell receptor beta chain was observed in a study of identical twins (dated by TCRdb to the mid-2010s). Background on the whole study: To test whether fetal clonotypes persist, this study deep-sequenced TCR alpha and beta repertoires from monozygotic twins, from unrelated adults of various ages, and from cord blood. To rule out contamination, replicate twin experiments were performed at different times with different library preparation protocols.

Notes on this clonotype: Which antigen it targets is not known. No quality values exist for individual bases; no much larger clone is one base distant.

Libraries were built with 5' RACE. The sequencer was an Illumina HiSeq 2000. A universal primer binding site was added through template switching, and the final cDNA carried a unique molecular identifier so that TCR cDNA molecules could be counted accurately. Specific primers in the conserved constant-segment region were used to synthesize first-strand cDNA for TCR alpha and beta chains. To control for contamination, every cDNA library was double barcoded, receiving both a SMART-Mk sample barcode and Illumina barcodes. TruSeq adapter sequences along with Illumina sample barcodes were introduced in two successive PCR steps. Sequencing of the TCR alpha and beta cDNA libraries was done on the Illumina HiSeq platform using custom primers. The original methods were these. MiGEC processed the raw reads to extract unique molecular identifiers, while MiXCR was used to determine the CDR3 positions. For each individual, recombination models were inferred using an EM algorithm with the repgenHMM and IGoR tools. The tcR package in R was used for shared clonotype analysis, with sharing normalized by the product of cloneset sizes. To study raw recombination free of thymic and clonal selection effects, out-of-frame nonproductive sequences were analyzed. The public sequencing data were trimmed at Q25 with fastp and processed into clonotypes with MiXCR by TCRdb, which kept only in-frame beta chains. Entries that share a CDR3 protein sequence are merged under the most common genes and DNA. The V and J calls, along with clone size, are taken from TCRdb and not from the paper's own processing. The sample data list about 490,000 distinct CDR3 sequences, and around 15% of these were observed just once. About 0.4% of the sample rests with the top ten.

The research as a whole found: Fewer insertions were carried by abundant cord blood beta clonotypes, a similar but weaker trend appeared in young adult naive repertoires, and no such trend appeared in memory repertoires. Compared with coincidental sharing between unrelated individuals, out-of-frame TCR alpha sequences shared between twins showed an excess of sequences with low generation probability. Invariant T cells such as MAIT and iNKT could partly confound zero-insertion analyses, although diverse VJ usage argued against such confounding for most clonotypes. Excess twin sharing in beta out-of-frame sequences was weaker because fewer shared sequences lowered the signal-to-noise ratio. Because the same donors could not be followed over many years, the conclusions relied on cross-sectional statistical analysis. In monozygotic twins, out-of-frame TCR alpha sharing was systematically underestimated by recombination models, although the models agreed with sharing between unrelated individuals.

From a lookup of the germline V gene (reference sequence), CDR1 and CDR2 are SGHKS and YYEKEE. The CDR3 spans 14 residues, from the cysteine through the phenylalanine. Solely the CDR3 DNA is kept, with 42 bases framed from the first base. Trimmed from V: 3 bases; trimmed from J: 7 bases; junction bases lacking a gene match: 9. Every donor in the study was a healthy Caucasian. Three pairs of female monozygotic twins, all aged about 18 to 30 years, made up the twin cohort. Positive isolation kits from Invitrogen were used to isolate CD4+ and CD8+ T cell populations. The same data also contributed to another study, on yellow fever vaccine responses in identical twins. From the second report: The authors reported that the T cell response to vaccination in identical twins appeared partly convergent and partly personalized. In the study, vaccine-responding T cell clones were precisely tracked in identical twins.

The sequence was obtained from a woman between 18 and 29 years old in good health. Rearrangement joined TRBV5-5 to TRBJ2-5, and 7 junctional nucleotides match TRBD1. The sequencing sample was made of CD4+ T cells sorted from blood. The DNA sequence is as follows: TGTGCCAGCAGCTCGGAAGGGGGCTTGGGGACCCAGTACTTC. Translated, this gives CASSSEGGLGTQYF.